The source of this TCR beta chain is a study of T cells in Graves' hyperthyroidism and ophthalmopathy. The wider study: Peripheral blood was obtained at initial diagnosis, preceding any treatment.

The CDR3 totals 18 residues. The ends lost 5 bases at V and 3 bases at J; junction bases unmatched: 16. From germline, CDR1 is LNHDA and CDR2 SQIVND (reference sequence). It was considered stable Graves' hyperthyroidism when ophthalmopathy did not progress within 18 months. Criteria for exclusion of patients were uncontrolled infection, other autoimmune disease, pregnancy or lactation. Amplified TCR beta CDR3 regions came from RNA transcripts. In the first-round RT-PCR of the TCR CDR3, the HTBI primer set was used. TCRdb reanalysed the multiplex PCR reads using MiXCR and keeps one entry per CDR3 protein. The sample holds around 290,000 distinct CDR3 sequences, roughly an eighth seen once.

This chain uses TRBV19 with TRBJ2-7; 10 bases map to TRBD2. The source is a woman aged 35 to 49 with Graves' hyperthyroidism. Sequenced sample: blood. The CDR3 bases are TGTGCCAGTAGTCCTAGCGGGAGCCGCAAACCATACGACTACGAGCAGTACTTC. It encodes CASSPSGSRKPYDYEQYF.